Listed here are 30 T cell receptor beta chains from one sample, sequenced in a study of T-cell reconstitution after alpha-beta-depleted transplantation in children. As it was prepared, the TCRbeta library received unique molecular identifiers. TCRdb reanalysed the PCR reads using MiXCR and keeps one entry per CDR3 protein. In the table there are about a million distinct CDR3 sequences, roughly 29% of which are singletons. The source material was PBMCs, mostly from graft donor cells, sampled 360 days after TCRalphabeta/CD19-depleted stem cell transplant. These receptors were taken from a boy less than two years old who had a stem cell transplant for SCID, so the T cells may come from the graft donor.

The table lists this clonotype with a few counts. V and J are TRBV5-1 and TRBJ2-1; D is unresolved. V was trimmed by 0 bases and J by 10 bases, leaving 11 bases between them. This CDR3 contains 13 residues. Germline V CDR1 and CDR2: SGHRS, YFSETQ. In DNA, the CDR3 is TGCGCCAGCAGCTTGGCAGAGCTACGGGAGCAGTTCTTC. Its protein product is CASSLAELREQFF.

In this sample, this clonotype turned up once. The chain recombines TRBV5-1 with TRBJ2-7, with 9 bases aligning to TRBD2. Germline CDR1 and CDR2: SGHRS and YFSETQ. The CDR3 is made up of 17 amino acids. The V gene end was trimmed by 4 bases and the J gene end by 4 bases; junction bases not matched to a gene: 15. The CDR3 DNA is TGCGCCAGCAGCGTAATCCCGGGACGGAGCGGGGGGTACGAGCAGTACTTC. Amino acid sequence: CASSVIPGRSGGYEQYF.

This sequence joins TRBV28 and TRBJ1-2; weak D call: TRBD1 (5 bases). The CDR3 is 15 amino acids. Trimming cost V 3 bases and J 8 bases, with 19 bases left between them. The germline CDR1 and CDR2 sequences are MDHEN and SYDVKM. CDR3 loop: CASSFLGRGHWGYTF. The CDR3 region has the DNA TGTGCCAGCAGTTTCCTAGGGCGCGGACATTGGGGCTACACCTTC.

The chain joins TRBV30 to TRBJ2-3; TRBD1 is a possible D gene (5 bases). Germline CDR1 GTSNPN, CDR2 SVGIG (reference sequence). CDR3 length: 12 amino acids. V lost 8 bases to trimming and J lost 5 bases, with 14 bases between them. CDR3 loop: CAGKGSRDTQYF. CDR3 sequence (DNA): TGTGCCGGCAAGGGGTCGAGAGATACGCAGTATTTT.

The V and J genes are TRBV18 and TRBJ1-3; 10 bases are a match to TRBD1. Germline V gives CDR1 KGHSH, CDR2 LQKENI. Unmatched junction bases numbered 4, after V lost 6 bases and J lost 8 bases. The length of the CDR3 is 13 residues. The CDR3 DNA follows: TGTGCCAGCTCTGCCGGGACAGGGGACACCATATATTTT. This encodes CASSAGTGDTIYF.

This clonotype was seen a handful of times. The V and J genes are TRBV5-5 and TRBJ1-5; D is unresolved. From germline, CDR1 is SGHKS and CDR2 YYEKEE (reference sequence). This CDR3 region has 12 residues. V was pared by 4 bases and J by 5 bases, with 7 bases between. In nucleotides, the CDR3 is TGTGCCAGCAGCCCCCCCCATCAGCCCCAGCATTTT. This codes for CASSPPHQPQHF. Full variable domain (outside the CDR3, taken from reference TRBV5-5 and TRBJ1-5): DAGVTQSPTHLIKTRGQQVTLRCSPISGHKSVSWYQQVLGQGPQFIFQYYEKEERGRGNFPDRFSARQFPNYSSELNVNALLLGDSALYLCASSPPHQPQHFGDGTRLSIL.

The V call is TRBV5-1, the J call TRBJ2-7; D remains unclear. Looked up from germline, CDR1 is SGHRS and CDR2 is YFSETQ. The CDR3 loop spans 15 amino acids. Trimming cost V 0 bases and J 3 bases, with 13 bases left between them. CDR3 sequence reads: CASSLGGPIFYEQYF. As DNA, the CDR3 is TGCGCCAGCAGCTTGGGAGGTCCAATCTTCTACGAGCAGTACTTC.

This clonotype was found a few times. The chain combines TRBV6-2 or TRBV6-3 with TRBJ2-7, with D perhaps being TRBD1 or TRBD2 (6 bases each). From germline, CDR1 is MNHEY and CDR2 SVGEGT. V was shortened by 2 bases and J by 5 bases, with 13 bases between the two germline ends. The CDR3 loop spans 14 amino acids. This CDR3 is CASSYIGGINEQYF. CDR3 sequence (DNA): TGTGCCAGCAGTTACATCGGGGGCATCAACGAGCAGTACTTC.

This clonotype was observed a few times. V gene TRBV27 combines with J gene TRBJ2-7, with TRBD1 as a possible D gene (5 bases). Germline lookup yields CDR1 MNHEY and CDR2 SMNVEV (reference sequence). V dropped 6 bases and J dropped 2 bases, with 8 bases sitting between them. The CDR3 extends over 12 amino acids. The DNA of the CDR3 is TGTGCCAGCAGACAGGATCCCTACGAGCAGTACTTC. Encoded protein: CASRQDPYEQYF.

The chain joins TRBV20-1 to TRBJ2-7, with 7 bases that match TRBD1. CDR1 is DFQATT, CDR2 SNEGSKA, per germline (reference sequence). This CDR3 contains 13 residues. J lost 0 bases, V lost 5 bases, and 4 bases had no gene match. The CDR3 spells CSAVTGPSYEQYF. The CDR3 coding sequence is TGCAGTGCTGTGACAGGGCCCTCCTACGAGCAGTACTTC.

V is TRBV20-1 and J is TRBJ2-7, with 8 bases that match TRBD2. This CDR3 is 16 amino acids long. Germline values: CDR1 DFQATT, CDR2 SNEGSKA (reference sequence). V shed 0 bases and J 3 bases; nucleotides not matched to a gene: 10. This CDR3 is CSARDRAGGLVYEQYF. The CDR3, as DNA: TGCAGTGCTAGAGATCGGGCGGGAGGACTGGTCTACGAGCAGTACTTC.

The V gene is TRBV7-2, the J gene TRBJ1-1, with D unclear. The germline V gene encodes CDR1 SGHTA and CDR2 FQGNSA. The CDR3 sequence is 15 residues long. The V gene lost 2 bases and the J gene lost 1 base, with 11 bases spanning the gap. CDR3 loop: CASSLQLTANTEAFF. The CDR3, as DNA: TGTGCCAGCAGCTTACAACTAACAGCGAACACTGAAGCTTTCTTT.

The chain carries TRBV15 and TRBJ2-1; D perhaps matches TRBD1 (6 bases). The CDR3 runs 13 residues. V was shortened by 0 bases and J by 10 bases, with 10 bases between the two germline ends. Germline-derived CDR1 and CDR2 are LNHNV and YYDKDF (reference sequence). This CDR3 reads CATSREEGTEQFF. Here the CDR3 DNA reads TGTGCCACCAGCAGAGAAGAGGGGACAGAGCAGTTCTTC. Filled out from reference TRBV15 and TRBJ2-1, the complete variable domain reads DAMVIQNPRYQVTQFGKPVTLSCSQTLNHNVMYWYQQKSSQAPKLLFHYYDKDFNNEADTPDNFQSRRPNTSFCFLDIRSPGLGDTAMYLCATSREEGTEQFFGPGTRLTVL.

This clonotype occurred a few times. The chain uses TRBV20-1 and TRBJ2-5; D not resolved. Germline V gene lookup returns CDR1 DFQATT and CDR2 SNEGSKA (reference sequence). The CDR3 spans 13 residues. Between the trimmed V and J ends, which lost 4 bases and 3 bases, there was a span of 12 bases. The CDR3 spells CSAIRLMEETQYF. Here the CDR3 DNA reads TGCAGTGCTATCCGATTAATGGAAGAGACCCAGTACTTC.

This clonotype was recorded a few times. The chain has TRBV27 and TRBJ2-2; D ambiguous. Germline assignment: CDR1 MNHEY and CDR2 SMNVEV (reference sequence). V lost 3 bases and J lost 3, with 14 bases in between. This CDR3 has 16 amino acids. In DNA form, the CDR3 reads TGTGCCAGCAGTTTGTGGCCTGACCCGGACACCGGGGAGCTGTTTTTT. Translation: CASSLWPDPDTGELFF.

In its sample, this clonotype was seen many times. The chain uses TRBV29-1 and TRBJ1-1, with D unresolved. Germline V gene lookup returns CDR1 SQVTM and CDR2 ANQGSEA. This CDR3 contains 13 residues. V lost 4 bases and J 0 bases, leaving 9 bases between the germline ends. CDR3 in amino acids: CSVGWDMNTEAFF. CDR3 bases: TGCAGCGTTGGTTGGGATATGAACACTGAAGCTTTCTTT. Supplemented by reference TRBV29-1 and TRBJ1-1, the full variable domain reads SAVISQKPSRDICQRGTSLTIQCQVDSQVTMMFWYRQQPGQSLTLIATANQGSEATYESGFVIDKFPISRPNLTFSTLTVSNMSPEDSSIYLCSVGWDMNTEAFFGQGTRLTVV.

The rearrangement links TRBV5-6 to TRBJ2-5; TRBD2 is a possible D gene (6 bases). Germline-derived CDR1 and CDR2 are SGHDT and YYEEEE. Trimming left V 4 bases short and J 4 bases short, with 11 bases between. This CDR3 has 13 residues. The CDR3 reads CASSETSGETQYF. The CDR3 DNA sequence: TGTGCCAGCAGCGAGACTAGTGGAGAGACCCAGTACTTC.

The chain carries TRBV2 and TRBJ1-2, with no clear D. CDR3 length: 14 residues. The ends were cut back, 10 bases at V and 2 bases at J, with 17 bases in the middle. Germline V gives CDR1 SNHLY, CDR2 FYNNEI. CDR3 sequence: CANLPRERNYGYTF. CDR3 nucleotide sequence: TGTGCCAACCTCCCAAGGGAAAGAAACTATGGCTACACCTTC. The entire variable domain, with the rest obtained from reference TRBV2 and TRBJ1-2, is as follows: EPEVTQTPSHQVTQMGQEVILRCVPISNHLYFYWYRQILGQKVEFLVSFYNNEISEKSEIFDDQFSVERPDGSNFTLKIRSTKLEDSAMYFCANLPRERNYGYTFGSGTRLTVV.

V is TRBV3-1 and J is TRBJ2-3; 13 bases map to TRBD2. The CDR3 is made up of 16 amino acids. Germline values: CDR1 LGHDT, CDR2 YNNKEL (reference sequence). V was pared by 5 bases and J by 4 bases, with 6 bases of the junction left unmatched. The CDR3: CASSWTSGGLSDTQYF. For the CDR3, the DNA is TGTGCCAGCAGCTGGACTAGCGGGGGATTATCAGATACGCAGTATTTT.

The sample holds a few counts of this clonotype. This chain joins TRBV12-3 or TRBV12-4 and TRBJ2-5; 9 nucleotides agree with TRBD2. The CDR3 spans 19 residues. V trimming: 1 base; J trimming: 0 bases; junction bases outside the gene matches: 12. CDR3 amino acids: CASSLVGSSGGPYQETQYF. The CDR3 bases are TGTGCCAGCAGTTTAGTGGGTAGTAGCGGGGGCCCATACCAAGAGACCCAGTACTTC.

This clonotype appeared a few times. The chain uses TRBV4-1 and TRBJ2-2; D perhaps matches TRBD1 (7 bases). Germline V gene sequence: CDR1 MGHRA, CDR2 YSYEKL. The CDR3 extends over 15 amino acids. V was cut by 2 bases and J by 5 bases, with 12 bases left in between. The CDR3 DNA is TGCGCCAGCAGCCAAACCCAGGGGGGAACCGGGGAGCTGTTTTTT. It specifies CASSQTQGGTGELFF.

V is TRBV12-3 or TRBV12-4 and J is TRBJ2-5, with 10 positions matching TRBD2. The CDR3 covers 14 residues. The V segment lost 7 bases and the J segment 5 bases; nucleotides outside the gene matches: 7. This chain's CDR3 is CASTASGGRETQYF. CDR3 DNA sequence: TGTGCCAGCACCGCTAGCGGGGGAAGGGAGACCCAGTACTTC.

V and J are TRBV7-2 and TRBJ1-5, with no clear D. Germline V gene lookup returns CDR1 SGHTA and CDR2 FQGNSA. The CDR3 consists of 17 residues. Trimming stripped 2 bases from V and 5 bases from J, with 19 bases between. In nucleotides, the CDR3 is TGTGCCAGCAGCTTATGGATTGGCGTGGGAACGGATCAGCCCCAGCATTTT. This encodes CASSLWIGVGTDQPQHF.

DNA for the CDR3: TGTGCCACCCAGACGAGGGACACCGGGGAGCTGTTTTTT. Its translation: CATQTRDTGELFF. The rearrangement joins TRBV10-3 to TRBJ2-2; a weak D match, TRBD2 (5 bases). V was cut by 10 bases and J by 3 bases, with 12 bases left in between. The CDR3 sequence is 13 residues long. Germline V gene sequence: CDR1 ENHRY, CDR2 SYGVKD.

This clonotype appeared a single time. The chain has TRBV7-6 and TRBJ2-3; 10 bases line up with TRBD2. Germline CDR1 and CDR2: SGHVS and FNYEAQ. The trim removed 0 bases at V and 3 bases at J, leaving 12 bases unmatched. The CDR3 is made up of 19 amino acids. The CDR3 DNA reads TGTGCCAGCAGCTTAGCGTGGGCTAGCGGGAGTAAGGGAACAGATACGCAGTATTTT. Protein: CASSLAWASGSKGTDTQYF.

This clonotype came up a few times. CDR3 amino acids: CASSLAEAEAFF. DNA of the CDR3: TGTGCCAGCAGTTTAGCGGAGGCTGAAGCTTTCTTT. This chain uses TRBV28 with TRBJ1-1, with D uncertain. The ends were cut back, 2 bases at V and 6 bases at J, with 7 bases in the middle. In germline, CDR1 is MDHEN, CDR2 SYDVKM. The CDR3 covers 12 residues.

The CDR3 DNA reads as TGCAGCCCCGGGGTGGGGCCGAGCGCAGATACGCAGTATTTT. This codes for CSPGVGPSADTQYF. The chain carries TRBV20-1 and TRBJ2-3; D might be TRBD1 or TRBD2, each matching 5 bases. The CDR3 covers 14 residues. Germline V gives CDR1 DFQATT, CDR2 SNEGSKA (reference sequence).

As to this clonotype: This may stem from a read error, because a much larger clone lies one nucleotide away. No conserved phenylalanine or tryptophan is present at the end of the CDR3, so a read error is the likely explanation. The chain carries TRBV12-3 or TRBV12-4 and TRBJ1-3; possibly TRBD1 for D (5 bases). The CDR3 length is 13 residues. V lost 6 bases and J 4 bases, leaving 10 bases between the germline ends. CDR3 loop: CASRPDKGNTIYV. The DNA for the CDR3 is TGTGCCAGCAGACCGGACAAGGGAAACACCATATATGTT.

The chain carries TRBV7-9 and TRBJ2-4; TRBD2 matches 9 bases. The CDR3 loop spans 15 amino acids. The germline V gene has CDR1 SEHNR and CDR2 FQNEAQ (reference sequence). V lost 5 bases, J lost 0 bases, and 2 bases stayed unmatched. The CDR3 DNA reads TGTGCCAGCAGCCCTAGCGGGGAAGCCAAAAACATTCAGTACTTC. This translates into CASSPSGEAKNIQYF. The entire variable domain, with the rest obtained from reference TRBV7-9 and TRBJ2-4, is as follows: DTGVSQNPRHKITKRGQNVTFRCDPISEHNRLYWYRQTLGQGPEFLTYFQNEAQLEKSRLLSDRFSAERPKGSFSTLEIQRTEQGDSAMYLCASSPSGEAKNIQYFGAGTRLSVL.

This clonotype was observed a few times. V is TRBV4-3 and J is TRBJ2-4; D is possibly TRBD2 (6 bases). Trimming removed 0 bases from V and 9 bases from J, with 15 bases in between. Germline V CDR1 and CDR2: LGHNA, YSLEER. This CDR3 region has 15 residues. In DNA form, the CDR3 reads TGCGCCAGCAGCCAAGATAGGAGAGTGGGAGGCATTCAGTACTTC. Translated: CASSQDRRVGGIQYF.